These 2 T cell receptor beta chains were sequenced from one sample in a study of circulating and synovial CD4+ cells in juvenile arthritis. Method: immunoSEQ multiplex PCR; TCRdb's copy keeps in-frame clones and lacks some. The top ten hold approximately 0.7% of the sample, which has some 35,000 clones, around 96% seen once. The sequencing sample was made of CD4+ T cells from blood. The source of these receptors is a human donor with juvenile idiopathic arthritis.

This chain links TRBV5-1 with TRBJ1-1; 8 bases match TRBD1. Germline-derived CDR1 and CDR2 are SGHRS and YFSETQ. The length of the CDR3 is 14 residues. V lost 4 bases and J lost 10; bases outside the gene matches: 12. The CDR3 sequence is CASSPGTGEWGAFF. The CDR3 DNA is TGCGCCAGCAGCCCCGGGACAGGAGAATGGGGAGCTTTCTTT.

The chain recombines TRBV5-3 with TRBJ1-5; D unresolved. TRBV5-3 is an ORF, and what it does is uncertain. V dropped 4 bases and J dropped 0 bases, with 11 bases sitting between them. This CDR3 has 15 residues. CDR3 protein: CARSNAGFSNQPQHF. In DNA, the CDR3 is TGTGCCAGAAGCAATGCGGGATTTAGCAATCAGCCCCAGCATTTT.